This T cell receptor (beta chain) was identified during a study of radiotherapy plus CTLA-4 blockade in lung cancer. On the study more broadly: Objective responses were documented in under 20% of patients, with disease control in around 30%.

Patients in the study, people with chemo-refractory metastatic non-small-cell lung cancer, received focal radiation plus ipilimumab CTLA-4 blockade. The CDR3 has 13 amino acids. The V gene lost 5 bases and the J gene lost 3 bases, with 10 bases spanning the gap. The germline V gene encodes CDR1 SGHNT and CDR2 YENEEA. Study results and limitations: Together with interferon-beta, which increased in serum after radiation, early dynamic changes in blood T cell clones were reportedly the best predictors of response. In blood, TCR clones derived from the tumor expanded after radiotherapy plus ipilimumab.

Note on this clone: What it recognizes is unknown.

TCRdb's table, derived via immunoSEQ multiplex PCR, lists solely in-frame clones and lacks some. The sample includes around 99,000 clones, approximately 86% of them seen just once. The sequence derives from a human donor with non-small cell lung cancer that progressed on radiotherapy plus ipilimumab. Sequencing was performed on peripheral blood, taken from a patient treated with radiotherapy plus ipilimumab. The chain combines TRBV11-3 with TRBJ1-2; no definite D call. For the CDR3, the DNA is TGTGCCAGCAGCCGCGGCGGGGACTATGGCTACACCTTC. Residues: CASSRGGDYGYTF. The variable domain in full, completed from reference TRBV11-3 and TRBJ1-2, reads EAGVVQSPRYKIIEKKQPVAFWCNPISGHNTLYWYLQNLGQGPELLIRYENEEAVDDSQLPKDRFSAERLKGVDSTLKIQPAELGDSAVYLCASSRGGDYGYTFGSGTRLTVV.